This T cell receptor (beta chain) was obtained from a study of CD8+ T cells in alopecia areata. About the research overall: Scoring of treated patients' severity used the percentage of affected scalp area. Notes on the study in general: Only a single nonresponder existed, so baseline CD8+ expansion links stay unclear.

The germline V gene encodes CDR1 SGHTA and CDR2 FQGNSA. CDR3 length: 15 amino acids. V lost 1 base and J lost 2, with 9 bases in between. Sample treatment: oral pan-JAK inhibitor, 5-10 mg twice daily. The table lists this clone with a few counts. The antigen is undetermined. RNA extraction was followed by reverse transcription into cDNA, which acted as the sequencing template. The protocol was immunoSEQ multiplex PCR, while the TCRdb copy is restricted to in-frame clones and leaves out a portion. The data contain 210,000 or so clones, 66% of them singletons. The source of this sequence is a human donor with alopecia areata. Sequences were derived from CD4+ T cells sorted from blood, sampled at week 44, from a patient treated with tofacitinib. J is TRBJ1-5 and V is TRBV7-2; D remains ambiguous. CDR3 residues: CASSLDLSRNQPQHF. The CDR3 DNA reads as TGTGCCAGCAGCTTAGACCTTTCGCGCAATCAGCCCCAGCATTTT. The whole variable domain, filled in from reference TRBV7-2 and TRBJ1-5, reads GAGVSQSPSNKVTEKGKDVELRCDPISGHTALYWYRQSLGQGLEFLIYFQGNSAPDKSGLPSDRFSAERTGGSVSTLTIQRTQQEDSAVYLCASSLDLSRNQPQHFGDGTRLSIL.